Sequencing of this TCR beta chain was carried out in a study of CD8 T cells in ankylosing spondylitis. Overall study findings and caveats: A TCR beta motif made of fewer than 10 highly homologous variants seemed typical of ankylosing spondylitis blood. Matched ankylosing spondylitis synovial fluid reportedly showed significant enrichment of disease-linked clones.

This CDR3 comprises 13 residues. With 0 bases removed from V and 7 bases from J, the gap between germline ends came to 10 bases. The V gene's germline CDR1 is SQVTM and CDR2 ANQGSEA. This clonotype was observed many times. Its matching antigen is unknown. With molecular barcodes, quantitative 5'-RACE was used to make the TCR beta libraries. TCRdb itself ran the 5' RACE reads through MiXCR, one entry per CDR3 protein. The sample lists about 220,000 distinct CDR3 sequences, about 17% seen once, with about 39% in the top ten. This sequence joins TRBV29-1 and TRBJ2-1; D unresolved. Sequencing was performed on blood, either unsorted or a sorted T cell fraction (not recorded which). The receptor was derived from a male donor with ankylosing spondylitis. The CDR3 DNA sequence: TGCAGCGTTGAAGAGAGCCTACCAAATGAGCAGTTCTTC. It specifies CSVEESLPNEQFF.